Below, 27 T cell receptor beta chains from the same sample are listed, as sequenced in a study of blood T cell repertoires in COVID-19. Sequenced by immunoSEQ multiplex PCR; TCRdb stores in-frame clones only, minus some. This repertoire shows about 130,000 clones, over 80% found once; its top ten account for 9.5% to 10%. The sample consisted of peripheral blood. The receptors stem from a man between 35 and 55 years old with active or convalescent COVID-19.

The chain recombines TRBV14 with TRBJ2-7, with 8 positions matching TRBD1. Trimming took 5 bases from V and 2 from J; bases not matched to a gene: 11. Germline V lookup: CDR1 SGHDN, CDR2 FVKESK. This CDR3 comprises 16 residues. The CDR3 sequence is CASSGLPGQEAYEQYF. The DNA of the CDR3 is TGTGCCAGCAGCGGTTTACCGGGACAGGAGGCCTACGAGCAGTACTTC. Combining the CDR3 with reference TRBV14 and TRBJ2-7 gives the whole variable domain EAGVTQFPSHSVIEKGQTVTLRCDPISGHDNLYWYRRVMGKEIKFLLHFVKESKQDESGMPNNRFLAERTGGTYSTLKVQPAELEDSGVYFCASSGLPGQEAYEQYFGPGTRLTVT.

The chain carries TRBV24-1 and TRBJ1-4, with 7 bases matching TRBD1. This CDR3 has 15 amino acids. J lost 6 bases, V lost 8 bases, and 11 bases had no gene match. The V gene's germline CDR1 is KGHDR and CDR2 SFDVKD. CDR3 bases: TGTGCCACCAAAACCACAGGGGAACGGGATGAAAAACTGTTTTTT. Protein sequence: CATKTTGERDEKLFF.

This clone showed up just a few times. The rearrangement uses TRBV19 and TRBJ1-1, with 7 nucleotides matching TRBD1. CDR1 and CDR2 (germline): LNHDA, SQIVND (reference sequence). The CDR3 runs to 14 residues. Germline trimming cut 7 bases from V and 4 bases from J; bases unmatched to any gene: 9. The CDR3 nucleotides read TGTGCCAGTAACACAGGGGCGGGGGGCACTGAAGCTTTCTTT. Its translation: CASNTGAGGTEAFF.

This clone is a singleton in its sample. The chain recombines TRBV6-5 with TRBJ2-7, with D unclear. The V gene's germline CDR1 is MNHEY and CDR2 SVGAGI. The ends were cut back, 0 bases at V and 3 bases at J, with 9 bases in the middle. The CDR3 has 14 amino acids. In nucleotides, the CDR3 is TGTGCCAGCAGTTACTCCACAGCCAACTACGAGCAGTACTTC. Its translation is CASSYSTANYEQYF.

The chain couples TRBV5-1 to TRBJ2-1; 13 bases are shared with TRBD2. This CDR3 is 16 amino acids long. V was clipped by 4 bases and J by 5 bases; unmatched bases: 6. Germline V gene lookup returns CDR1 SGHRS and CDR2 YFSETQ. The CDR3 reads CASSEGLAGWDNEQFF. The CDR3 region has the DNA TGCGCCAGCAGCGAGGGACTAGCGGGGTGGGACAATGAGCAGTTCTTC.

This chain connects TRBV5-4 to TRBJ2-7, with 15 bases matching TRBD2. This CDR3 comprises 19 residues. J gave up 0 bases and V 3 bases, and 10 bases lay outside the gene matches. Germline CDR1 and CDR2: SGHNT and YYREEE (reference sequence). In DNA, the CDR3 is TGTGCCAGCAGCTCCGAATACGGGACTAGCGGGGGGAACTCCTACGAGCAGTACTTC. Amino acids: CASSSEYGTSGGNSYEQYF.

CDR3 in amino acids: CASSSTLAGALNTGELFF. CDR3 sequence (DNA): TGTGCCAGCAGCTCAACCTTAGCGGGGGCCTTGAACACCGGGGAGCTGTTTTTT. The chain uses TRBV14 and TRBJ2-2, with 9 nucleotides matching TRBD2. V was pared by 5 bases and J by 1 base, with 11 bases of the junction left unmatched. Germline CDR1 is SGHDN and CDR2 is FVKESK. This CDR3 region has 18 residues. Full variable domain (missing parts from reference TRBV14 and TRBJ2-2): EAGVTQFPSHSVIEKGQTVTLRCDPISGHDNLYWYRRVMGKEIKFLLHFVKESKQDESGMPNNRFLAERTGGTYSTLKVQPAELEDSGVYFCASSSTLAGALNTGELFFGEGSRLTVL.

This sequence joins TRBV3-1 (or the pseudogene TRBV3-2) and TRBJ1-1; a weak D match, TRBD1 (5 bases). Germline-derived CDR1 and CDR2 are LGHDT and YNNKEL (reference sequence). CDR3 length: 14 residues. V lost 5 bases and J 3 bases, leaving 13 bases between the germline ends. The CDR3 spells CASSLRGRHTEAFF. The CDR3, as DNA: TGTGCCAGCAGCTTAAGGGGAAGGCACACTGAAGCTTTCTTT.

The CDR3: CASFTDRGHTEAFF. CDR3 sequence (DNA): TGTGCCAGCTTTACGGACAGGGGGCACACTGAAGCTTTCTTT. The gene calls are TRBV18 and TRBJ1-1; 11 positions match TRBD1. Germline trimming cut 7 bases from V and 3 bases from J; bases unmatched to any gene: 4. CDR1 KGHSH and CDR2 LQKENI come from the germline V gene. CDR3 length: 14 amino acids.

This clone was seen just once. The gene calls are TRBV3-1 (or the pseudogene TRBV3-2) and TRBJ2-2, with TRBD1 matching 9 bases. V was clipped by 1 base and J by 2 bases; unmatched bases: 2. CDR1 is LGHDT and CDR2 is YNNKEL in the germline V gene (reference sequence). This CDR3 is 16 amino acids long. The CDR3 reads CASSQVTGGNTGELFF. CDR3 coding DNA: TGTGCCAGCAGCCAAGTAACAGGGGGCAACACCGGGGAGCTGTTTTTT.

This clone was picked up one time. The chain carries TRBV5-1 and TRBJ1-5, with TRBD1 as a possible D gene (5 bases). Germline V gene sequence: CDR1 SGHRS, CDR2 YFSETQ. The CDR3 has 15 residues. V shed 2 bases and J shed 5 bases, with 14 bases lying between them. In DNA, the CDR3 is TGCGCCAGCAGCTTCCAAGGGACTTCCGATCAGCCCCAGCATTTT. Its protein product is CASSFQGTSDQPQHF. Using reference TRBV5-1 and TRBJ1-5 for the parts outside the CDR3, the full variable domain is KAGVTQTPRYLIKTRGQQVTLSCSPISGHRSVSWYQQTPGQGLQFLFEYFSETQRNKGNFPGRFSGRQFSNSRSEMNVSTLELGDSALYLCASSFQGTSDQPQHFGDGTRLSIL.

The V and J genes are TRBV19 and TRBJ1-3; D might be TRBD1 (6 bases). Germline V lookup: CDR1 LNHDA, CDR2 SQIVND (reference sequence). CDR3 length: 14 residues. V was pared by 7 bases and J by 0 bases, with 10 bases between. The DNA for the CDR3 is TGTGCCAGTATCCTGACAGGCTCTGGAAACACCATATATTTT. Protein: CASILTGSGNTIYF.

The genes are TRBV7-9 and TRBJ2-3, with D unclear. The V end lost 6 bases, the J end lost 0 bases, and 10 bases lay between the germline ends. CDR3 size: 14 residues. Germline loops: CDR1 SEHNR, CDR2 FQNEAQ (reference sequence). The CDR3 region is CASSPTGSTDTQYF. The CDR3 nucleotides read TGTGCCAGCAGTCCTACGGGTAGCACAGATACGCAGTATTTT.

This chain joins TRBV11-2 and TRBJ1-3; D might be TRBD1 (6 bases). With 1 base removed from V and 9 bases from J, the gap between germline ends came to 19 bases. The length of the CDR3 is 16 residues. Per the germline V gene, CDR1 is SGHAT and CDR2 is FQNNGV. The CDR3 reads CASSLVAGTPRTTIYF. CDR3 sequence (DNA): TGTGCCAGCAGCTTAGTGGCTGGGACACCCCGGACCACCATATATTTT.

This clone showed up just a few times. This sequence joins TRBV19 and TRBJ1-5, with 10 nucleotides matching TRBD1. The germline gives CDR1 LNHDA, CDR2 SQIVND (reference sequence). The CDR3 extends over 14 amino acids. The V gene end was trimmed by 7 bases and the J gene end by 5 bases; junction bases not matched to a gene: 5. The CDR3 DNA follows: TGTGCCAGTACCCGGACAGGGGGGGATCAGCCCCAGCATTTT. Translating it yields CASTRTGGDQPQHF.

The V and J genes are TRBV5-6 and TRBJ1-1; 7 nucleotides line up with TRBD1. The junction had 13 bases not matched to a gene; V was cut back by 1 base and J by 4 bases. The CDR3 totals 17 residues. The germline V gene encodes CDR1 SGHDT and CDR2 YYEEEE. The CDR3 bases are TGTGCCAGCAGCTTGAAGTCATGGACAGGAAGGACCACTGAAGCTTTCTTT. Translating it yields CASSLKSWTGRTTEAFF.

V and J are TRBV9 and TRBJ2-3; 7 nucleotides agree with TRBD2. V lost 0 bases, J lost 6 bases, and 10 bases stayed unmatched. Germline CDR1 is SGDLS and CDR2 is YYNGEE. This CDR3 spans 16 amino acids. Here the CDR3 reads CASSVVLGGGTDTQYF. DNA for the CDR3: TGTGCCAGCAGCGTAGTATTGGGGGGAGGGACGGATACGCAGTATTTT.

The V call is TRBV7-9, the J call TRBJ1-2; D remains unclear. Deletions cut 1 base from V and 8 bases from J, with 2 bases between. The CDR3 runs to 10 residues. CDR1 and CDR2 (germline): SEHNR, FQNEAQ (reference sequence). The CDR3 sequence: CASSLVGYTF. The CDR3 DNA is TGTGCCAGCAGCTTAGTAGGCTACACCTTC.

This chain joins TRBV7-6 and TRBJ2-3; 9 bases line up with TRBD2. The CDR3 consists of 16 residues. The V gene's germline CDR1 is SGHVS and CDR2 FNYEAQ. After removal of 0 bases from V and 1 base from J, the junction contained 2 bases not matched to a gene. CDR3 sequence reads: CASSLASSGGTDTQYF. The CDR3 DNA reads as TGTGCCAGCAGCTTAGCCTCTAGCGGGGGCACAGATACGCAGTATTTT.

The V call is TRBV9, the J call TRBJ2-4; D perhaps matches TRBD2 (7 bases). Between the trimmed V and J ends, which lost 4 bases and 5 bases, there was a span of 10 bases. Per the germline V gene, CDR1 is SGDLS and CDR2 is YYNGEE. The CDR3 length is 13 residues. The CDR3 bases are TGTGCCAGCAGCCCCGGGGGGCAAAACATTCAGTACTTC. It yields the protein CASSPGGQNIQYF. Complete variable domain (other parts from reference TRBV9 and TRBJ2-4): DSGVTQTPKHLITATGQRVTLRCSPRSGDLSVYWYQQSLDQGLQFLIQYYNGEERAKGNILERFSAQQFPDLHSELNLSSLELGDSALYFCASSPGGQNIQYFGAGTRLSVL.

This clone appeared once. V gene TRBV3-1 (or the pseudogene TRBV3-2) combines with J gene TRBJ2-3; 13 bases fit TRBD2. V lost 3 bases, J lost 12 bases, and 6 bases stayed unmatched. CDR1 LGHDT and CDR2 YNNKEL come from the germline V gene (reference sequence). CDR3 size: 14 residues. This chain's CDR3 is CASSHTSGGADQYF. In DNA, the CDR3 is TGTGCCAGCAGCCATACTAGCGGGGGGGCTGATCAGTATTTT.

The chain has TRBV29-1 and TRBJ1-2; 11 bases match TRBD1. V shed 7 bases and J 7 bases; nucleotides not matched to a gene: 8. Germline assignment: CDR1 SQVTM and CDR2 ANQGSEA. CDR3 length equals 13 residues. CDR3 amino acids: CSARTGGGGGYTF. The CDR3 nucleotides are TGCAGCGCCCGGACAGGGGGCGGTGGTGGCTACACCTTC. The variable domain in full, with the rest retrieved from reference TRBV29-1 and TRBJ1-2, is SAVISQKPSRDICQRGTSLTIQCQVDSQVTMMFWYRQQPGQSLTLIATANQGSEATYESGFVIDKFPISRPNLTFSTLTVSNMSPEDSSIYLCSARTGGGGGYTFGSGTRLTVV.

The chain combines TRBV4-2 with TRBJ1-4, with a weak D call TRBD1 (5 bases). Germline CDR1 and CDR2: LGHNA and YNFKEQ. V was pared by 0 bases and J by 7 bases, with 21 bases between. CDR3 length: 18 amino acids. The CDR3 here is CASSQESRRGGRFEKLFF. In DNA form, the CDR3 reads TGTGCCAGCAGCCAAGAGTCGCGGCGCGGGGGTAGGTTTGAAAAACTGTTTTTT.

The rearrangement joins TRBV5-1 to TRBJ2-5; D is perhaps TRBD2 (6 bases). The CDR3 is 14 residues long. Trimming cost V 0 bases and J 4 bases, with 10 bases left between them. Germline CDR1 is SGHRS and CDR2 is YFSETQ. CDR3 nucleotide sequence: TGCGCCAGCAGCTTGGACTGGGGAGGAGAGACCCAGTACTTC. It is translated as CASSLDWGGETQYF.

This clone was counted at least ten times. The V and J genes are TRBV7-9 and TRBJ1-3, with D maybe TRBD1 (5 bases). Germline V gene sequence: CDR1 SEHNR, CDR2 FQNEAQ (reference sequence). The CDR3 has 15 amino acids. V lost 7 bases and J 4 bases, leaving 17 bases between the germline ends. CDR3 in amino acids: CASTTQALRGNTIYF. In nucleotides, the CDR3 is TGTGCCAGCACCACACAGGCCCTAAGGGGAAACACCATATATTTT.

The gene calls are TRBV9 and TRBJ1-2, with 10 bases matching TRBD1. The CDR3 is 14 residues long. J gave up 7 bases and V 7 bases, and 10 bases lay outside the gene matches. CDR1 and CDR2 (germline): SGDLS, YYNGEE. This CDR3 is CASGQTTGGGGYTF. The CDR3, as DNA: TGTGCCAGCGGGCAAACGACAGGGGGCGGTGGCTACACCTTC.

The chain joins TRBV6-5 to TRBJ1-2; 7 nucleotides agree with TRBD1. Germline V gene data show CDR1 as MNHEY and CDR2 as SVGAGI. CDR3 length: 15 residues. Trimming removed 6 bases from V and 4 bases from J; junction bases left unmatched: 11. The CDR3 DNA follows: TGTGCCAGCAGAGCCTTCGGGACAGAGGCCTATGGCTACACCTTC. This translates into CASRAFGTEAYGYTF.